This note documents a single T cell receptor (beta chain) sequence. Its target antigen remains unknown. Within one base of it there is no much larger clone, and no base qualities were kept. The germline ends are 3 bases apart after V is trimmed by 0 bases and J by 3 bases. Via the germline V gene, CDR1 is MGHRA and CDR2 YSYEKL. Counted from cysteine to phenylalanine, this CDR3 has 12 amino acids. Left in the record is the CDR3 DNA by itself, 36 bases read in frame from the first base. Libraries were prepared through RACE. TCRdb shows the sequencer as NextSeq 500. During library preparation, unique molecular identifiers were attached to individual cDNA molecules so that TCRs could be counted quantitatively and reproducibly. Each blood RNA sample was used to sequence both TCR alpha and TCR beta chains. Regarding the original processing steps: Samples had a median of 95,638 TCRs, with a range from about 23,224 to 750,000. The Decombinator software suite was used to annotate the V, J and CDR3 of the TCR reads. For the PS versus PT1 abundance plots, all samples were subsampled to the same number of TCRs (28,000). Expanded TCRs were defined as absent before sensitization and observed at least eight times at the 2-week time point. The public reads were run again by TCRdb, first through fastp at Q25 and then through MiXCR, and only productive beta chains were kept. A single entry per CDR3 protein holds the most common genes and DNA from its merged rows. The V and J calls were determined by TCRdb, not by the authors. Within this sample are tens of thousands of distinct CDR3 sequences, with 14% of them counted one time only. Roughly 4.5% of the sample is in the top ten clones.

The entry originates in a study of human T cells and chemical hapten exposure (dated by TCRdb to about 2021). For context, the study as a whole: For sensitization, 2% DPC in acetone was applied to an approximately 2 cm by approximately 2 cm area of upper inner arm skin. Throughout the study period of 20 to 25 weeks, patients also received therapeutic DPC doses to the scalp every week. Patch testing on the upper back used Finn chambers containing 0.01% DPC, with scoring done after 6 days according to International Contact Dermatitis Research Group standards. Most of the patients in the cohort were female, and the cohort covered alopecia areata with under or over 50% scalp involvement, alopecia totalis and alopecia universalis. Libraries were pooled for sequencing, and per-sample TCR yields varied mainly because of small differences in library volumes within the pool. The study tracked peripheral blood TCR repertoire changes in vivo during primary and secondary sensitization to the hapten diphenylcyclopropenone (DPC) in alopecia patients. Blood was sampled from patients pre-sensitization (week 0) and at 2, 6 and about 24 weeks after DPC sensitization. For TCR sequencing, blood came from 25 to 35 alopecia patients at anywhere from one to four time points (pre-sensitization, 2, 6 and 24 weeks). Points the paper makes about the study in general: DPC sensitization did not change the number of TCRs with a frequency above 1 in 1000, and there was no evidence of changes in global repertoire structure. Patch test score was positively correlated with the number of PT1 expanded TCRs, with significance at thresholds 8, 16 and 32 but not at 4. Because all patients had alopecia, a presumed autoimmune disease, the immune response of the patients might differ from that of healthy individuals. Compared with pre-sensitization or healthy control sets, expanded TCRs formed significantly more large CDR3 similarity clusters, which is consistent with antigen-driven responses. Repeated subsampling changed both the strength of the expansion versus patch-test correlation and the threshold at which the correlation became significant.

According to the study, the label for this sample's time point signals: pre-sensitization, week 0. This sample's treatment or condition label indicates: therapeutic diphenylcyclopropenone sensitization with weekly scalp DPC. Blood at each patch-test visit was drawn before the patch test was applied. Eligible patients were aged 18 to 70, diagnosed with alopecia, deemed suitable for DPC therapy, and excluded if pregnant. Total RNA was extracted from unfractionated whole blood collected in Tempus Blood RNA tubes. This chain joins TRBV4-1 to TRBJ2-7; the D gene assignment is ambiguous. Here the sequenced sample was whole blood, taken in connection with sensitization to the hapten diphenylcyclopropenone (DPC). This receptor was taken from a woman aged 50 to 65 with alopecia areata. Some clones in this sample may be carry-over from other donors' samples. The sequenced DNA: TGCGCCAGCAGCCAAGAAGACTACGAGCAGTACTTC. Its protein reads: CASSQEDYEQYF.